This T cell receptor (beta chain) was recorded in a study of cytomegalovirus exposure and HLA in healthy donors. Germline V gene data show CDR1 as LNHDA and CDR2 as SQIVND (reference sequence). V was trimmed by 7 bases and J by 2 bases, leaving 11 bases between them. The CDR3 is 14 residues long. The PCR made use of 60 Vbeta and 13 Jbeta primers. Measured with immunoSEQ multiplex PCR; TCRdb has only the in-frame clones, and not every one. Among 80,000 to 130,000 clones, 75% to 85% were seen once, and the ten largest hold about 4%. On this clone itself: As yet, its antigen is unknown.

Whereas donors were nominally healthy upon sampling, unrecorded immune exposures were probable. Study-wide points: Several of the most significant clusters appeared linked to common viral pathogens, based on a later analysis. Sequencing depth across donors, presence/absence analyses assumed, was roughly uniform.

Sequencing was performed on PBMCs. This sequence originates from a female donor in good health and CMV-seropositive. The chain joins TRBV19 to TRBJ2-2; D perhaps matches TRBD1 (6 bases). In DNA form, the CDR3 reads TGTGCCAGTACGGACAGCCTTAACACCGGGGAGCTGTTTTTT. Protein: CASTDSLNTGELFF.